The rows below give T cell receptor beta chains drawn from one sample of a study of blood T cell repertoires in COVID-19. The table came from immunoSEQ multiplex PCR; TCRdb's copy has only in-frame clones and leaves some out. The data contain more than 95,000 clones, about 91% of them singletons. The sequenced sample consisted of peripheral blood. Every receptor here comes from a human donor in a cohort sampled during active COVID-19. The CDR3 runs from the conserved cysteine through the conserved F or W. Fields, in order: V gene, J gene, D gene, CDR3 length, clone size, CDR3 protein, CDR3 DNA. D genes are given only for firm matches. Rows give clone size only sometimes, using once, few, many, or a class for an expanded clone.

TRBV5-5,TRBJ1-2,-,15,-,CASSLEWALREGYTF,TGTGCCAGCAGCTTAGAATGGGCCCTGAGAGAGGGCTACACCTTC
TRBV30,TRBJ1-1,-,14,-,CACRKEGSGTEAFF,TGTGCCTGCAGGAAGGAGGGATCAGGCACTGAAGCTTTCTTT
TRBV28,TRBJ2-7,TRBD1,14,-,CASRGRGSGYEQYF,TGTGCCAGCAGAGGCAGGGGGTCTGGCTACGAGCAGTACTTC
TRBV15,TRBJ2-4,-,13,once,CATSRAPLNIQYF,TGTGCCACCAGCAGAGCCCCCTTGAACATTCAGTACTTC
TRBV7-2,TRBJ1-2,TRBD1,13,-,CASSSTGVYGYTF,TGTGCCAGCAGCTCAACAGGGGTCTATGGCTACACCTTC
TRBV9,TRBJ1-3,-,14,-,CASSVRDSGNTIYF,TGTGCCAGCAGCGTGAGAGACTCTGGAAACACCATATATTTT
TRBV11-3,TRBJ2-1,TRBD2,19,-,CASSLVLAGGPPSYNEQFF,TGTGCCAGCAGCTTAGTCCTAGCGGGAGGACCGCCCTCCTACAATGAGCAGTTCTTC
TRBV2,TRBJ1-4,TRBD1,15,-,CASSETGGTNEKLFF,TGTGCCAGCAGTGAAACAGGGGGCACTAATGAAAAACTGTTTTTT
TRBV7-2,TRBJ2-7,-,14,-,CASSPGQPKYEQYF,TGTGCCAGCAGCCCCGGACAGCCCAAGTACGAGCAGTACTTC
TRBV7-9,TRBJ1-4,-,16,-,CASSLAGQSTNEKLFF,TGTGCCAGCAGCTTAGCCGGACAGTCAACTAATGAAAAACTGTTTTTT
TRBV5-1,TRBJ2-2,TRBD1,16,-,CASSLGTGVFTGELFF,TGCGCCAGCAGCTTGGGGACAGGGGTGTTCACCGGGGAGCTGTTTTTT
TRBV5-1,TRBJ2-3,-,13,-,CASSLAPGGTQYF,TGCGCCAGCAGCTTGGCTCCCGGGGGTACGCAGTATTTT
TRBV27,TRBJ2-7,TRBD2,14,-,CASSRLAEGYEQYF,TGTGCCAGCAGTCGCCTAGCGGAAGGCTACGAGCAGTACTTC
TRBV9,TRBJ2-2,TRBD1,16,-,CASSYNRGSNTGELFF,TGTGCCAGCTCCTACAACAGGGGCTCGAACACCGGGGAGCTGTTTTTT
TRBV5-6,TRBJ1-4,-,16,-,CASSRAAGPTNEKLFF,TGTGCCAGCAGCCGGGCGGCGGGGCCAACTAATGAAAAACTGTTTTTT
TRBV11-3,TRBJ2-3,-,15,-,CASSLEGGEADTQYF,TGTGCCAGCAGCTTAGAGGGCGGGGAGGCAGATACGCAGTATTTT
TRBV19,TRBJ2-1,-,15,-,CASMNQATTYNEQFF,TGTGCCAGTATGAATCAGGCTACGACCTACAATGAGCAGTTCTTC
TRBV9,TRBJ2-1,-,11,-,CASSQNNEQFF,TGTGCCAGCAGCCAAAACAATGAGCAGTTCTTC
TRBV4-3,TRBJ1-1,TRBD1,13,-,CASSRDRDTEAFF,TGCGCCAGCAGCCGCGACAGGGACACTGAAGCTTTCTTT
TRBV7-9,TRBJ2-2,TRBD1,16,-,CASSLASTGSAGELFF,TGTGCCAGCAGCTTAGCTTCGACAGGGAGTGCCGGGGAGCTGTTTTTT
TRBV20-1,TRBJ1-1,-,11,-,CSAPRAMEAFF,TGCAGTGCCCCCAGGGCTATGGAGGCTTTCTTT
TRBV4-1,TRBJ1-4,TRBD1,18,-,CASSQPQEQGARREKLFF,TGCGCCAGCAGCCAGCCCCAAGAACAGGGGGCGAGGAGGGAAAAACTGTTTTTT
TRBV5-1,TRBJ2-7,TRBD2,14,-,CASSFGGAAYEQYF,TGCGCCAGCAGCTTCGGGGGGGCTGCCTACGAGCAGTACTTC
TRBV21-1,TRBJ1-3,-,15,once,CASSGTGTDRNTIYF,TGTGCCAGCAGCGGAACCGGGACAGATAGAAACACCATATATTTT
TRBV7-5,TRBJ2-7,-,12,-,CAAGDSSYEQYF,TGTGCCGCTGGGGACAGCTCCTACGAGCAGTACTTC
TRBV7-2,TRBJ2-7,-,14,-,CASSPGGSSYEQYF,TGTGCCAGCAGCCCCGGCGGGTCCTCCTACGAGCAGTACTTC
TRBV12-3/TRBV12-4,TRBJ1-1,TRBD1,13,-,CASSDRGATEAFF,TGTGCCAGCAGTGACAGGGGAGCCACTGAAGCTTTCTTT
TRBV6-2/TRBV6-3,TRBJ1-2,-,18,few,CASSYSSGGSRANYGYTF,TGTGCCAGCAGTTACTCGTCCGGTGGGTCCAGGGCCAACTATGGCTACACCTTC
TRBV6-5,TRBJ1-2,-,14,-,CASSSAQGGYGYTF,TGTGCCAGCAGTTCGGCGCAGGGAGGCTATGGCTACACCTTC
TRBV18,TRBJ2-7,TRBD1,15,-,CASSPLDRGGDEQYF,TGTGCCAGCTCACCACTAGACAGGGGTGGGGACGAGCAGTACTTC
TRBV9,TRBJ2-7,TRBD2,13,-,CASSVSGGYEQYF,TGTGCCAGCAGCGTTAGCGGGGGCTACGAGCAGTACTTC
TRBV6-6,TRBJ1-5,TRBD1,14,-,CASSSTGEGQPQHF,TGTGCCAGCAGCTCGACAGGGGAAGGTCAGCCCCAGCATTTT